This T cell receptor beta chain stems from a study of blood T cell repertoires in COVID-19. Across the whole study: Collection of acute and convalescent COVID-19 samples took place in the United States, Italy and Spain. PBMCs, B-cell-depleted T cells, or T cells provided the cDNA or gDNA that made up the material.

Per the original data handling: Amplification with reference gene primers provided the estimates of nucleated cell counts. Sequencing was performed with immunoSEQ multiplex PCR; in TCRdb, only in-frame clones are kept and a portion is missing. V, J and clone size are those of that table, while D and trimming were read from the DNA. The data hold about 140,000 clones, with around nine tenths observed a single time. CDR3 size: 17 residues. V was clipped by 5 bases and J by 2 bases; unmatched bases: 12. The germline gives CDR1 SGHDT, CDR2 YYEEEE. The sequence came from a man between 60 and 75 years old with active or convalescent COVID-19. Sequencing used peripheral blood. This chain joins TRBV5-6 and TRBJ1-2, with 10 bases that match TRBD1. The CDR3 region is CASSGLGQGGPNYGYTF. DNA for the CDR3: TGTGCCAGCAGTGGATTAGGACAGGGGGGTCCCAACTATGGCTACACCTTC.